Listed here are 5 T cell receptor beta chains from one sample, sequenced in a study of blood T cell repertoires in COVID-19. TCRdb's copy holds only in-frame clones and misses some; the assay was immunoSEQ multiplex PCR. The sample lists 70,000 or so clones; just over 85% were seen once. Sequences were obtained from peripheral blood. All receptors come from a man in his 70s with active or convalescent COVID-19.

The chain couples TRBV5-1 to TRBJ1-1; no reliable D call. Deletions cut 4 bases from V and 1 base from J, with 11 bases between. The CDR3 has 14 residues. CDR1 SGHRS and CDR2 YFSETQ come from the germline V gene. CDR3 residues: CASSLLEGNTEAFF. The CDR3 DNA sequence: TGCGCCAGCAGCCTGTTAGAGGGGAACACTGAAGCTTTCTTT. Variable domain in full (rest from reference TRBV5-1 and TRBJ1-1): KAGVTQTPRYLIKTRGQQVTLSCSPISGHRSVSWYQQTPGQGLQFLFEYFSETQRNKGNFPGRFSGRQFSNSRSEMNVSTLELGDSALYLCASSLLEGNTEAFFGQGTRLTVV.

The CDR3 DNA reads as TGCGCCAGCAGCTTGGAGGGACTAGCGGGATCGATTGAGCAGTTCTTC. This encodes CASSLEGLAGSIEQFF. This chain connects TRBV5-1 to TRBJ2-1, with 13 bases that match TRBD2. CDR3 length: 16 residues. With 0 bases clipped from V and 9 bases from J, the junction kept 6 bases outside the gene matches. Germline values: CDR1 SGHRS, CDR2 YFSETQ.

The chain carries TRBV6-1 and TRBJ1-2; TRBD1 might be the D (6 bases). The ends were cut back, 3 bases at V and 4 bases at J, with 12 bases in the middle. The CDR3 consists of 14 residues. Germline values: CDR1 MNHNS, CDR2 SASEGT. This chain's CDR3 is CASSDTGTSYGYTF. The CDR3 DNA reads TGTGCCAGCAGTGACACGGGGACAAGCTATGGCTACACCTTC.

In its sample, this clone was seen once. V and J are TRBV28 and TRBJ1-2, with D possibly being TRBD1 (5 bases). Trimming pared 6 bases from V and 8 bases from J, leaving 16 bases between. The CDR3 is 13 residues long. The V gene's germline CDR1 is MDHEN and CDR2 SYDVKM. In DNA form, the CDR3 reads TGTGCCAGCAGGCGGGGGGTCTCTAGCGGCTACACCTTC. Protein: CASRRGVSSGYTF.

The V call is TRBV7-8, the J call TRBJ1-2, with D hard to call. The germline V gene encodes CDR1 SGHVS and CDR2 FQNEAQ. The length of the CDR3 is 13 residues. V was shortened by 3 bases and J by 6 bases, with 11 bases between the two germline ends. CDR3 DNA sequence: TGTGCCAGCAGCTTTGAAGTTGAGAATGGCTACACCTTC. This gives the protein CASSFEVENGYTF.